The entry below describes one T cell receptor beta chain. V was shortened by 3 bases and J by 4 bases, with 15 bases between the two germline ends. Germline CDR1 and CDR2: SGHVS and FNYEAQ. The CDR3 contains 15 residues. The source of the sample is a study of ipilimumab plus nivolumab after autologous stem cell transplantation. Repertoires were generated with immunoSEQ multiplex PCR, while TCRdb's copy carries only in-frame clones and drops some. This sample has over 75,000 clones, with around 80% found just once. This chain links TRBV7-6 with TRBJ1-1; D might be TRBD1 (6 bases). This receptor was obtained from a male donor with diffuse large B-cell lymphoma. This specimen was PBMCs, taken in a trial of ipilimumab plus nivolumab as post-transplant consolidation. CDR3 loop: CASSLGGGPGTEAFF. The CDR3 bases are TGTGCCAGCAGCTTGGGGGGGGGCCCTGGCACTGAAGCTTTCTTT.